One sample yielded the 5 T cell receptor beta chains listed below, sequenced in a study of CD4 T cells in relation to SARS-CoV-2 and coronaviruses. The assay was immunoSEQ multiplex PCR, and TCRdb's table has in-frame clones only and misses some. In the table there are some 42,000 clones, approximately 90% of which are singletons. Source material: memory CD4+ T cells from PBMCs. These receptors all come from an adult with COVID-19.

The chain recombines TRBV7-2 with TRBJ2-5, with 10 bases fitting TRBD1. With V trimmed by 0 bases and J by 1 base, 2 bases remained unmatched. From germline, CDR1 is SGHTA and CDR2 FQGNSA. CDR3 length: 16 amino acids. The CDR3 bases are TGTGCCAGCAGCTTAGCGGGACAGGGGATCCAAGAGACCCAGTACTTC. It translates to CASSLAGQGIQETQYF.

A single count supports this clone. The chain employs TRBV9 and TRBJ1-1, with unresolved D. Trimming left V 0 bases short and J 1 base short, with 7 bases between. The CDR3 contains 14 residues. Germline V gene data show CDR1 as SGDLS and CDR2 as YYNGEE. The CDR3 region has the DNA TGTGCCAGCAGCGTAGATCTGGCGAACACTGAAGCTTTCTTT. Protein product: CASSVDLANTEAFF. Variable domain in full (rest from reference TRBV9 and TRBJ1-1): DSGVTQTPKHLITATGQRVTLRCSPRSGDLSVYWYQQSLDQGLQFLIQYYNGEERAKGNILERFSAQQFPDLHSELNLSSLELGDSALYFCASSVDLANTEAFFGQGTRLTVV.

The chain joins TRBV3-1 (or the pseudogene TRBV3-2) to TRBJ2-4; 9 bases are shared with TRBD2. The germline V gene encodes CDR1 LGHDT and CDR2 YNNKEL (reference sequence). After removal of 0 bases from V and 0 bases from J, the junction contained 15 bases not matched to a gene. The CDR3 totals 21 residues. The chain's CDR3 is CASSQEGLTSGQPLAKNIQYF. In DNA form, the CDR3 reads TGTGCCAGCAGCCAAGAAGGGTTAACTAGCGGGCAACCACTAGCCAAAAACATTCAGTACTTC.

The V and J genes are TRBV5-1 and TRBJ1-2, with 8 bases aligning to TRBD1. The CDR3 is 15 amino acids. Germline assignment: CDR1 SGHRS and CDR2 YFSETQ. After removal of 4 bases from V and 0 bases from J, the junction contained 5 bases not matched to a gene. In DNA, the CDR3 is TGCGCCAGCAGCCGGGGACAGGCAACTAACTATGGCTACACCTTC. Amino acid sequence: CASSRGQATNYGYTF.

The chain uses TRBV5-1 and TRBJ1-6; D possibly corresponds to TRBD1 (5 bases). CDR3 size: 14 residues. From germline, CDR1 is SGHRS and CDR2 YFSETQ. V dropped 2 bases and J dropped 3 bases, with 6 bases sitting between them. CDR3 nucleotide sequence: TGCGCCAGCAGCTTTGGGGGCTATAATTCACCCCTCCACTTT. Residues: CASSFGGYNSPLHF.